These T cell receptor beta chains were read from a single sample in a study of blood T cell repertoires in COVID-19. Assay used: immunoSEQ multiplex PCR; TCRdb lists only in-frame clones, some missing. Among fewer than 300,000 clones, approximately 81% were seen once, and the ten largest hold roughly 3.1%. Sequencing input: peripheral blood. All receptors come from a woman aged 18-29 years with acute or convalescent COVID-19. CDR3s include the opening cysteine and the closing phenylalanine or tryptophan. D genes are given only for firm matches. A clone size is listed for some rows: how often the clone was seen (once, few, many), or a class if it is expanded.

J,size,D,V,CDR3,DNA
TRBJ2-7,-,-,TRBV6-5,CASSYSGMIYEQYF,TGTGCCAGCAGTTACTCCGGGATGATATACGAGCAGTACTTC
TRBJ1-2,-,-,TRBV25-1,CASSTNYGYTF,TGTGCCAGCAGTACAAACTATGGCTACACCTTC
TRBJ2-3,-,-,TRBV6-5,CASSYSRLGGTDTQYF,TGTGCCAGCAGTTACTCGCGACTTGGTGGCACAGATACGCAGTATTTT
TRBJ2-5,-,-,TRBV11-2,CASSLVFAGTQETQYF,TGTGCCAGCAGCTTAGTATTCGCGGGCACCCAAGAGACCCAGTACTTC
TRBJ2-2,-,-,TRBV9,CASSFANTGELFF,TGTGCCAGCAGTTTCGCGAACACCGGGGAGCTGTTTTTT
TRBJ1-4,-,-,TRBV28,CASSWSGDGKLFF,TGTGCCAGCAGTTGGTCAGGGGATGGGAAACTGTTTTTT
TRBJ2-7,-,-,TRBV7-2,CASSLGPGEPYEQYF,TGTGCCAGCAGCTTAGGTCCGGGGGAACCCTACGAGCAGTACTTC
TRBJ2-1,-,-,TRBV5-8,CASSRRSAASSYNEQFF,TGTGCCAGCAGCCGTCGTAGCGCGGCAAGCTCCTACAATGAGCAGTTCTTC
TRBJ2-7,-,TRBD1,TRBV5-1,CASSPGQGEAYEQYF,TGCGCCAGCAGCCCGGGACAGGGGGAGGCCTACGAGCAGTACTTC
TRBJ1-1,-,-,TRBV7-6,CASSSRLDRANTEAFF,TGTGCCAGCAGCTCTAGACTGGACAGAGCGAACACTGAAGCTTTCTTT
TRBJ2-7,once,TRBD2,TRBV7-2,CASRTGTSGKMKYF,TGTGCCAGCAGGACCGGGACTAGCGGGAAAATGAAGTACTTC
TRBJ1-2,-,-,TRBV6-5,CASSPGHGYGYTF,TGTGCCAGCAGTCCTGGACATGGCTATGGCTACACCTTC
TRBJ2-2,-,-,TRBV7-2,CASSFAGELFF,TGTGCCAGCAGCTTCGCCGGGGAGCTGTTTTTT
TRBJ1-1,-,-,TRBV11-2,CASSLQNTEAFF,TGTGCCAGCAGCCTTCAGAATACTGAAGCTTTCTTT
TRBJ1-1,few,TRBD1,TRBV7-2,CASSLGDRETEAFF,TGTGCCAGCAGCTTAGGGGACAGGGAAACTGAAGCTTTCTTT
TRBJ2-7,-,-,TRBV6-6,CASTPGVSSYEQYF,TGTGCCAGCACCCCGGGGGTGTCATCCTACGAGCAGTACTTC
TRBJ1-1,-,-,TRBV2,CASSGQGVTEAFF,TGTGCCAGCAGCGGGCAGGGTGTAACTGAAGCTTTCTTT
TRBJ1-2,-,-,TRBV5-8,CASSLNRVTNYGYTF,TGTGCCAGCAGTTTGAACAGGGTTACTAACTATGGCTACACCTTC
TRBJ2-1,few,TRBD2,TRBV4-1,CASSHGTSGRRNEQFF,TGCGCCAGCAGCCACGGGACTAGCGGGAGAAGGAATGAGCAGTTCTTC
TRBJ1-5,-,-,TRBV10-2,CASSEWQDSNQPQHF,TGCGCCAGCAGTGAGTGGCAGGATAGCAATCAGCCCCAGCATTTT
TRBJ1-4,once,-,TRBV27,CASRTARDEKLFF,TGTGCCAGCAGAACAGCGAGGGATGAAAAACTGTTTTTT
TRBJ2-1,-,-,TRBV4-3,CASSQDRGQLNEQFF,TGCGCCAGCAGCCAAGATCGTGGGCAGCTCAATGAGCAGTTCTTC